This T cell receptor beta chain emerged from a study of tumor-infiltrating lymphocytes in localized non-small cell lung cancer. Overall study: Tumor tissue and non-adjacent uninvolved lung came from each patient.

TCRdb's copy holds only in-frame clones and misses some; the assay was immunoSEQ multiplex PCR. The data hold under 15,000 clones, with approximately 84% observed a single time. Whole-study findings and limits: TCR sequencing covered a subset of patients with enough tissue.

This CDR3 contains 14 residues. The V segment lost 1 base and the J segment 7 bases; nucleotides outside the gene matches: 6. In germline, CDR1 is MNHNS, CDR2 SASEGT. As to this clone: The antigen is not known.

This TCR was sampled from a human donor with non-small cell lung cancer. J is TRBJ1-2 and V is TRBV6-1, with 7 bases fitting TRBD1. Sequencing input: lung tumor tissue. In nucleotides, the CDR3 is TGTGCCAGCAGTGAAGGGGCAGGGGGTGGTGGCTACACCTTC. Translation gives CASSEGAGGGGYTF.